There are a few counts of the clone carrying this T cell receptor (beta chain). As yet, its antigen is unknown. The sample is drawn from a study of T-cell memory formation after mild COVID-19. Background on the study: The TCR clusters were mostly specific to one donor. Whole-study findings and limits: Shrinking CD4+ clones resided mostly in CM and EM, and CD8+ ones in EMRA. Unconfirmed was the SARS-CoV-2 specificity of second-wave clones that peaked on day 37.

5'RACE with constant-segment primers yielded barcoded, UMI-tagged TCR alpha and TCR beta cDNA libraries. One entry per CDR3 protein, called by TCRdb with MiXCR from the 5' RACE reads. The sample yields about 270,000 distinct CDR3 sequences, over 15% seen once. Germline V gives CDR1 DFQATT, CDR2 SNEGSKA (reference sequence). V was clipped by 3 bases and J by 4 bases; unmatched bases: 8. The CDR3 is 16 amino acids. This sequence originates from a man between 18 and 35 years old who had mild COVID-19 (a few samples of this study predate the infection). Cell type and time point are not known. The sample consisted of PBMCs or a T cell subset sorted from them (not recorded which). This sequence joins TRBV20-1 and TRBJ2-3; TRBD2 matches 12 bases. Here the CDR3 reads CSASVLAGGPPDTQYF. The CDR3, as DNA: TGCAGTGCTAGTGTTCTAGCGGGGGGGCCCCCAGATACGCAGTATTTT.